This T cell receptor (beta chain) emerged from a study of cytomegalovirus exposure and HLA in healthy donors. Study-wide results and caveats: It was shown in a later analysis that HLA-associated TCR beta chains were more clonally expanded than other, equally common chains.

A word on this clone: The antigen remains undetermined.

Germline CDR1 and CDR2: SGHTA and FQGNSA. V gave up 8 bases and J gave up 0 bases; unmatched junction bases: 6. The CDR3 loop spans 15 amino acids. PCR employed 60 Vbeta and 13 Jbeta primers. The repertoire was sequenced with immunoSEQ multiplex PCR; TCRdb's copy has only in-frame clones and lacks some. The data contain about 200,000 clones, roughly 85% of them singletons. Material: PBMCs. The origin of this receptor is a young woman in good health and CMV-seronegative. The chain joins TRBV7-2 to TRBJ2-1; TRBD2 agrees at 8 bases. In DNA form, the CDR3 reads TGTGCCAGCGGCAGCGGGAGTAGCTCCTACAATGAGCAGTTCTTC. Amino acid sequence: CASGSGSSSYNEQFF.